The TCR beta chain described here comes from a study of CD4 T cells in relation to SARS-CoV-2 and coronaviruses. Across the whole study: Two subjects were Hispanic; patients were roughly 8 males and a handful of females.

A note on this clone: Its target is not known.

Naive and memory CD4+ T cells were separated from cryopreserved PBMCs. 90,000 to 100,000 naive or memory CD4+ cells were cultured with CEF peptides for roughly eleven days. Survey-level TCR-beta sequencing used DNA from CEF-cultured naive and memory CD4+ T cells. Some clones are missing from TCRdb's copy, which holds only in-frame ones; the method was immunoSEQ multiplex PCR. This sample has some 40,000 clones, with roughly 73% found just once. The CDR3 is 17 amino acids. Germline assignment: CDR1 SGHNT and CDR2 YYREEE (reference sequence). Trimming removed 4 bases at V and 3 bases at J, with 17 bases between.

Source material: memory CD4+ T cells from PBMCs, cultured in vitro. J is TRBJ2-6 and V is TRBV5-4, with a possible D match to TRBD2 (7 bases). The clonotype was recovered from an adult with COVID-19. The CDR3 nucleotides read TGTGCCAGCAGCCCGGCGGCGGGGGCTCTTGGGGCCAACGTCCTGACTTTC. Its protein product is CASSPAAGALGANVLTF.